The following is a TCR beta chain sequence with its context. Its antigen is still unknown. The CDR3 consists of 16 residues. Per the germline V gene, CDR1 is SGHVS and CDR2 is FQNEAQ. Trimming took 5 bases from V and 0 from J, leaving 17 bases between them. This sample is part of a study of cytomegalovirus exposure and HLA in healthy donors. Broader study findings: There were a few CMV-associated chains whose specificity for CMV antigens was confirmed in vitro. Rarity held for most TCR sequences, but there were some public TCRs that occurred in many donors. Within the 130 or so validation repertoires, first-cohort TCR clusters tended to co-occur, according to a later analysis.

These donors were members of the approximately 110-subject validation cohort, a group separate from the roughly 670-subject first cohort. Profiling relied on immunoSEQ multiplex PCR, and the TCRdb table lists in-frame clones only, not all of them. The sample has 200,000 or so clones, roughly 80% seen once. The chain is built from TRBV7-8 and TRBJ2-7; a weak D match, TRBD2 (6 bases). The sequence derives from a young man in good health and CMV-seropositive. Specimen: PBMCs. The chain's CDR3 is CASSPRRDPSSYEQYF. The CDR3 bases are TGTGCCAGCAGCCCGCGGAGGGACCCCAGCTCCTACGAGCAGTACTTC.